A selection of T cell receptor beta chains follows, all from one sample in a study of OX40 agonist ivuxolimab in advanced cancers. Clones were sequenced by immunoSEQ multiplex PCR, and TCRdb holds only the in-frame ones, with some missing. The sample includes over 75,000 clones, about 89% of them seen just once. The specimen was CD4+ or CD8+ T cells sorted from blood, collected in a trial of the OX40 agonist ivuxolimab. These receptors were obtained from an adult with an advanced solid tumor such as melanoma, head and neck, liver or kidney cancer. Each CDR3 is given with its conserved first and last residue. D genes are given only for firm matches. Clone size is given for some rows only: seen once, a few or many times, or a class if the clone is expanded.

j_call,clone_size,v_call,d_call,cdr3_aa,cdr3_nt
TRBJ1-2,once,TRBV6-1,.,CASIYTRGINYGYTF,TGTGCCAGCATTTATACGAGGGGGATTAACTATGGCTACACCTTC
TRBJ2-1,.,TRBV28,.,CASSQNPYNEQFF,TGTGCCAGCAGTCAGAACCCCTACAATGAGCAGTTCTTC
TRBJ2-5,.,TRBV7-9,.,CASSLGTTGRLETQYF,TGTGCCAGCAGCTTAGGAACAACAGGAAGATTAGAGACCCAGTACTTC
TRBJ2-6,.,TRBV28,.,CASSFSSWSGANVLTF,TGTGCCAGCAGTTTTTCTTCCTGGTCTGGGGCCAACGTCCTGACTTTC
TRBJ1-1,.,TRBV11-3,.,CASSSGAEGTEAFF,TGTGCCAGCAGCTCCGGGGCCGAGGGCACTGAAGCTTTCTTT
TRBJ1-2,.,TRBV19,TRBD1,CASSIDSPGQVNYGYTF,TGTGCCAGTAGTATAGACTCACCGGGACAGGTTAACTATGGCTACACCTTC
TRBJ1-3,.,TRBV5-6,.,CASSFIWQTSGNTIYF,TGTGCCAGCAGCTTTATTTGGCAGACCTCTGGAAACACCATATATTTT
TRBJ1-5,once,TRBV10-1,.,CASSESKAQPQHF,TGCGCCAGCAGTGAGTCGAAAGCTCAGCCCCAGCATTTT
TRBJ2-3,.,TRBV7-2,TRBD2,CASSPRGTSGPSTDTQYF,TGTGCCAGCAGCCCGAGGGGGACTAGCGGGCCTAGCACAGATACGCAGTATTTT
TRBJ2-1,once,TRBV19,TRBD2,CASSMGLAGGPYDEQFF,TGTGCCAGTAGTATGGGACTAGCGGGAGGGCCCTACGATGAGCAGTTCTTC
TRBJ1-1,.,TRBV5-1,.,CASSFGGYYTEAFF,TGCGCCAGCAGCTTCGGTGGGTACTACACTGAAGCTTTCTTT
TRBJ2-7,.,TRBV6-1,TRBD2,CASSPTSGRGNEQYF,TGTGCCAGCAGTCCTACTAGCGGGAGAGGTAACGAGCAGTACTTC
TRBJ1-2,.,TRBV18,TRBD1,CASLSTGTGGNGYTF,TGTGCCAGCTTAAGTACCGGGACAGGGGGAAATGGCTACACCTTC
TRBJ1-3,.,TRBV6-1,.,CASSEGRDGNTIYF,TGTGCCAGCAGTGAAGGGAGGGATGGGAACACCATATATTTT
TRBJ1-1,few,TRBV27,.,CASSSERNPPGRNTEAFF,TGTGCCAGCAGTTCGGAAAGGAACCCCCCTGGGAGGAACACTGAAGCTTTCTTT
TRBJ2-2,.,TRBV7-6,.,CASSLVTESGELFF,TGTGCCAGCAGCTTAGTTACGGAGTCCGGGGAGCTGTTTTTT